This entry lists 15 T cell receptor beta chains sequenced from one sample in a study of blood T cell repertoires in COVID-19. Some clones are missing from TCRdb's copy, which holds only in-frame ones; the method was immunoSEQ multiplex PCR. There are 200,000 or so clones in the sample; about 84% occur only once, and 6% to 7.5% lies in the top ten. The material sequenced was PBMCs or T cells enriched from blood (not recorded which). The receptors derive from a woman between 40 and 50 years old with acute COVID-19.

The chain links TRBV7-9 to TRBJ2-1; D might be TRBD1 (5 bases). The ends were cut back, 6 bases at V and 6 bases at J, with 18 bases in the middle. The CDR3 is 15 amino acids. Per the germline V gene, CDR1 is SEHNR and CDR2 is FQNEAQ (reference sequence). The CDR3 here is CASRPRAASGNEQFF. The CDR3 nucleotides are TGTGCCAGCAGACCCAGGGCAGCGAGTGGCAATGAGCAGTTCTTC.

V gene TRBV7-3 combines with J gene TRBJ1-1; TRBD1 is a possible D gene (5 bases). From germline, CDR1 is SGHTA and CDR2 FQGTGA. The CDR3 has 15 residues. Between the trimmed V and J ends, which lost 4 bases and 1 base, there was a span of 13 bases. DNA of the CDR3: TGTGCCAGCAGCTCGAAGACAGCCCCGAACACTGAAGCTTTCTTT. Encoded protein: CASSSKTAPNTEAFF.

This sequence joins TRBV27 and TRBJ2-7, with 10 bases that match TRBD1. V was pared by 6 bases and J by 5 bases, with 7 bases of the junction left unmatched. Germline V CDR1 and CDR2: MNHEY, SMNVEV (reference sequence). This CDR3 has 14 amino acids. The DNA for the CDR3 is TGTGCCAGCAGCCCGGTGACAGGGGGCAACGAGCAGTACTTC. It translates to CASSPVTGGNEQYF.

This chain uses TRBV18 with TRBJ1-2; 8 nucleotides align to TRBD1. Germline trimming cut 3 bases from V and 4 bases from J; bases unmatched to any gene: 10. Germline values: CDR1 KGHSH, CDR2 LQKENI. This CDR3 comprises 16 residues. CDR3 sequence reads: CASSPGASGGSYGYTF. The CDR3 nucleotides are TGTGCCAGCTCACCGGGCGCGTCAGGGGGCAGCTATGGCTACACCTTC.

V gene TRBV28 combines with J gene TRBJ1-4; 7 nucleotides agree with TRBD1. CDR3 length equals 14 residues. Losses at the gene ends were 5 bases for V and 5 bases for J; bases not matched to a gene: 5. The germline gives CDR1 MDHEN, CDR2 SYDVKM. The CDR3 spells CASSPPGQNEKLFF. Here the CDR3 DNA reads TGTGCCAGCAGTCCTCCGGGACAGAATGAAAAACTGTTTTTT.

The chain has TRBV29-1 and TRBJ1-1; no reliable D call. Trimming removed 0 bases from V and 3 bases from J, with 8 bases in between. The CDR3 consists of 13 residues. CDR1 and CDR2 (germline): SQVTM, ANQGSEA. The CDR3 protein is CSVEDQADTEAFF. CDR3 coding DNA: TGCAGCGTTGAAGATCAGGCAGACACTGAAGCTTTCTTT.

This chain links TRBV7-3 with TRBJ2-1; 10 bases agree with TRBD1. V shed 5 bases, J shed 10 bases, and the junction held 8 bases outside the gene matches. CDR1 and CDR2 (germline): SGHTA, FQGTGA. This CDR3 spans 14 amino acids. The CDR3 loop reads CASSIRQGAGEQFF. The CDR3 DNA reads TGTGCCAGCAGCATACGACAGGGGGCAGGGGAGCAGTTCTTC.

The chain joins TRBV19 to TRBJ2-3, with 13 bases fitting TRBD2. CDR1 is LNHDA and CDR2 is SQIVND in the germline V gene (reference sequence). The CDR3 is 16 residues long. V shed 10 bases, J shed 4 bases, and the junction held 11 bases outside the gene matches. The CDR3 reads CATLPTSGRLADTQYF. CDR3 nucleotides: TGTGCCACCCTCCCGACTAGCGGGAGGTTGGCAGATACGCAGTATTTT.

The V gene is TRBV6-5, the J gene TRBJ2-2; 12 bases fit TRBD2. J lost 7 bases, V lost 7 bases, and 7 bases had no gene match. Germline CDR1 and CDR2: MNHEY and SVGAGI. The CDR3 has 15 amino acids. Here the CDR3 reads CASKRLAGAGGELFF. The CDR3 bases are TGTGCCAGCAAGCGACTAGCGGGGGCTGGCGGGGAGCTGTTTTTT.

The chain is built from TRBV27 and TRBJ2-7, with D possibly matching TRBD2 (6 bases). The CDR3 contains 12 residues. Trimming stripped 3 bases from V and 7 bases from J, with 10 bases between. The germline V gene encodes CDR1 MNHEY and CDR2 SMNVEV (reference sequence). The CDR3 is CASSLEGREQYF. The CDR3 DNA reads as TGTGCCAGCAGTTTGGAGGGTCGGGAGCAGTACTTC.

The V call is TRBV7-9, the J call TRBJ1-4; the match to TRBD1 covers 8 bases. From germline, CDR1 is SEHNR and CDR2 FQNEAQ (reference sequence). This CDR3 has 15 amino acids. Trimming cost V 5 bases and J 10 bases; bases outside gene matches: 12. Here the CDR3 reads CASSPRTGRLGKLFF. The CDR3 region has the DNA TGTGCCAGCAGCCCACGGACAGGGCGATTAGGAAAACTGTTTTTT.

The V call is TRBV6-5, the J call TRBJ1-3; D remains unclear. The CDR3 consists of 15 residues. V dropped 6 bases and J dropped 3 bases, with 15 bases sitting between them. Germline-derived CDR1 and CDR2 are MNHEY and SVGAGI. The CDR3 nucleotides are TGTGCCAGCAGCCCCCGACCCGGGGTTGGAAACACCATATATTTT. It translates to CASSPRPGVGNTIYF.

This chain uses TRBV7-6 with TRBJ2-1, with D uncertain. This CDR3 has 12 residues. The V gene's germline CDR1 is SGHVS and CDR2 FNYEAQ. V lost 2 bases and J lost 6, with 5 bases in between. The CDR3 is CASSLHSNEQFF. Here the CDR3 DNA reads TGTGCCAGCAGCTTACACAGCAATGAGCAGTTCTTC.

In DNA form, the CDR3 reads TGTGCCACCAGTGGTAAGGGGAACTATGGCTACACCTTC. This encodes CATSGKGNYGYTF. The chain carries TRBV24-1 and TRBJ1-2; D is possibly TRBD1 (5 bases). The CDR3 has 13 residues. CDR1 and CDR2 (germline): KGHDR, SFDVKD. V was trimmed by 5 bases and J by 2 bases, leaving 8 bases between them.

As DNA, the CDR3 is TGTGCCAGCAGCCTACCGGGACAGGGAGAGTATGGCTACACCTTC. Protein: CASSLPGQGEYGYTF. V usage is TRBV28 and J usage is TRBJ1-2; 9 nucleotides agree with TRBD1. The V gene's germline CDR1 is MDHEN and CDR2 SYDVKM. With 6 bases clipped from V and 5 bases from J, the junction kept 10 bases outside the gene matches. The CDR3 has 15 amino acids.